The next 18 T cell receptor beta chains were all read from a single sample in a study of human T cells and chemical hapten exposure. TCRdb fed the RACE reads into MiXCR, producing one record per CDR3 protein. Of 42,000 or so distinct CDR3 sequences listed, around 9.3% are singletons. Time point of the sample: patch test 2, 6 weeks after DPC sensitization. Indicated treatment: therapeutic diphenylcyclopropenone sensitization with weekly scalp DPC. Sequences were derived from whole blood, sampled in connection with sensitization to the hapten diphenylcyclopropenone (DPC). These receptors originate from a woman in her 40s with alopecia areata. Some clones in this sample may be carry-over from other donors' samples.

In DNA form, the CDR3 reads TGCGCCAGCAGCCAAGAAGGGACAGGGGGCGCGTTCCGCACTGAAGCTTTCTTT. It specifies CASSQEGTGGAFRTEAFF. The chain employs TRBV4-1 and TRBJ1-1, with TRBD1 matching 12 bases. CDR1 MGHRA and CDR2 YSYEKL come from the germline V gene. This CDR3 spans 18 amino acids. The V gene end was trimmed by 0 bases and the J gene end by 4 bases; junction bases not matched to a gene: 9.

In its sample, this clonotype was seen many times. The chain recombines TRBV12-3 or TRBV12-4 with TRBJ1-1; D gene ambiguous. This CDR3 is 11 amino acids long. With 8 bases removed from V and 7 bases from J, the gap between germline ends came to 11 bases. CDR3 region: CASGFQSEAFF. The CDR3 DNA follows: TGTGCCAGCGGGTTCCAGAGTGAAGCTTTCTTT.

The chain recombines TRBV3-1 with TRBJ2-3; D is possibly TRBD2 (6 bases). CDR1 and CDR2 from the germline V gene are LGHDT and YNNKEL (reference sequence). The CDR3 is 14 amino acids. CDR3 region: CDEKGLGNTDTQYF. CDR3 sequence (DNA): TGTGACGAGAAGGGACTGGGTAACACAGATACGCAGTATTTT.

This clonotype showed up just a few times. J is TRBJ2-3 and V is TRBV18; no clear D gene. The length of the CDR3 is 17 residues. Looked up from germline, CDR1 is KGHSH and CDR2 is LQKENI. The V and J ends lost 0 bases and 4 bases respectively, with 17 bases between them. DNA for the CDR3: TGTGCCAGCTCACCACCGGGGAAGCTATCAAACCCAGATACGCAGTATTTT. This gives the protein CASSPPGKLSNPDTQYF.

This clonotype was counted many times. CDR3 in DNA: TGTGCCAGCAGCTTAGTTGGGGGGAAAGCTGAAGCTTTCTTT. This codes for CASSLVGGKAEAFF. The chain has TRBV11-2 and TRBJ1-1, with D perhaps TRBD1 (5 bases). Germline CDR1 and CDR2: SGHAT and FQNNGV. Deletions cut 1 base from V and 6 bases from J, with 12 bases between. This CDR3 is 14 amino acids long.

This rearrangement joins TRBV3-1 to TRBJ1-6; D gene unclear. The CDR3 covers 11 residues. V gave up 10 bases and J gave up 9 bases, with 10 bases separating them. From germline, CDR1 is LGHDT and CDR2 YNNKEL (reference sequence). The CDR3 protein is CAIGRSSPLHF. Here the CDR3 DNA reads TGTGCCATCGGCCGATCTTCACCCCTCCACTTT.

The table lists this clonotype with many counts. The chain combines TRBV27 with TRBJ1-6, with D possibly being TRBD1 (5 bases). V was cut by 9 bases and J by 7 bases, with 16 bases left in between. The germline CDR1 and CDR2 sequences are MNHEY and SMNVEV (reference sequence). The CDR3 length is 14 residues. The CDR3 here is CASSRVGGNSPLHF. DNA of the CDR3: TGTGCCAGTTCCCGGGTTGGGGGGAATTCACCCCTCCACTTT.

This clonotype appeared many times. The CDR3 sequence: CASSLGGAQETQYF. The CDR3 DNA follows: TGTGCCAGCAGCTTAGGCGGGGCCCAAGAGACCCAGTACTTC. The genes are TRBV7-2 and TRBJ2-5; the D gene is possibly TRBD2 (6 bases). CDR3 length equals 14 residues. Trimming left V 1 base short and J 1 base short, with 7 bases between. CDR1 and CDR2 (germline): SGHTA, FQGNSA.

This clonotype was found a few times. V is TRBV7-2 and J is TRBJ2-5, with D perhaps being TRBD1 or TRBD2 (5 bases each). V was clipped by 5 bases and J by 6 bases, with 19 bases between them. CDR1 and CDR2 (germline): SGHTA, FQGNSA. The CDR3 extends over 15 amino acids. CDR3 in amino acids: CASSIEWGSGKTQYF. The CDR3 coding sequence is TGTGCCAGCAGCATCGAGTGGGGGTCGGGAAAGACCCAGTACTTC. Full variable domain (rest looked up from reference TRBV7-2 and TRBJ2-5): GAGVSQSPSNKVTEKGKDVELRCDPISGHTALYWYRQSLGQGLEFLIYFQGNSAPDKSGLPSDRFSAERTGGSVSTLTIQRTQQEDSAVYLCASSIEWGSGKTQYFGPGTRLLVL.

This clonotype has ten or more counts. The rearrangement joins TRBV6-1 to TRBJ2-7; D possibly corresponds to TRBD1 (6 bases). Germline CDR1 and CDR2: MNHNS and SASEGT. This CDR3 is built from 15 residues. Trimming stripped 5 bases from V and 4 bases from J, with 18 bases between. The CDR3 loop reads CASSSLLTGLYEQYF. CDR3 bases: TGTGCCAGCAGTTCCCTATTGACAGGCCTATACGAGCAGTACTTC.

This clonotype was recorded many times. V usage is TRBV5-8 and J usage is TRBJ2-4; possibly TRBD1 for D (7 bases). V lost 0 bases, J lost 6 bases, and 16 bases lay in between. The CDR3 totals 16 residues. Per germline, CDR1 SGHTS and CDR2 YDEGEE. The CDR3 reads CASSLEGGAGGNIQYF. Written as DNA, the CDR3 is TGTGCCAGCAGCTTGGAAGGGGGCGCCGGGGGAAACATTCAGTACTTC.

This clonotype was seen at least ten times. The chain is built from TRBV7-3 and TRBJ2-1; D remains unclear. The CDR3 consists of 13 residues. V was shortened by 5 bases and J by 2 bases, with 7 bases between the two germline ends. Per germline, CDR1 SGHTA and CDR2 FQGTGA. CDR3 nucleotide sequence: TGTGCCAGCAGCCCCTCGACCTACAATGAGCAGTTCTTC. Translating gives CASSPSTYNEQFF.

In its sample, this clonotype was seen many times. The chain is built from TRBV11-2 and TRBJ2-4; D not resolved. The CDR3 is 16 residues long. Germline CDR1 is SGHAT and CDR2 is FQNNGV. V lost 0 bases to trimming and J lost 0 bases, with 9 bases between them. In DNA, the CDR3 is TGTGCCAGCAGCTTAGAGGATCCTCTAGCCAAAAACATTCAGTACTTC. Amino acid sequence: CASSLEDPLAKNIQYF.

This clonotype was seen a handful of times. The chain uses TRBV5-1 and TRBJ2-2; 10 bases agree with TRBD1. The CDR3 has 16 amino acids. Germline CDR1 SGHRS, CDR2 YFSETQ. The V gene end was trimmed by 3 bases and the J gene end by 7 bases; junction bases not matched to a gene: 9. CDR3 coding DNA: TGCGCCAGCAGCTCCGGCCCGGACAGGGGGGGCGGGGAGCTGTTTTTT. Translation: CASSSGPDRGGGELFF.

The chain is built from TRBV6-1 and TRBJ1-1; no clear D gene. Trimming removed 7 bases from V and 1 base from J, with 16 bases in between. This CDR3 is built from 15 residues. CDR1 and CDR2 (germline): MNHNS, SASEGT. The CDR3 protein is CASTVREGWNTEAFF. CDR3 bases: TGTGCCAGCACCGTCCGGGAGGGATGGAACACTGAAGCTTTCTTT.

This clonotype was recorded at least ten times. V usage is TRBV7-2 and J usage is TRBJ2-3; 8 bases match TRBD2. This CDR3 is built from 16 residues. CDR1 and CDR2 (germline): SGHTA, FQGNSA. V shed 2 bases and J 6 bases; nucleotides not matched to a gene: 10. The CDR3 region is CASSLSSGASEDTQYF. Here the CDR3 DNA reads TGTGCCAGCAGCTTAAGTAGCGGGGCGTCCGAGGATACGCAGTATTTT.

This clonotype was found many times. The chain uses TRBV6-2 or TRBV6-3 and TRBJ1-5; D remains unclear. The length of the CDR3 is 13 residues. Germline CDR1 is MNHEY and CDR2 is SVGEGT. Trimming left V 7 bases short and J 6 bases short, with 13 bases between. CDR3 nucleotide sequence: TGTGCCAGCACTAGCGAAAGGGTTCAGCCCCAGCATTTT. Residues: CASTSERVQPQHF.

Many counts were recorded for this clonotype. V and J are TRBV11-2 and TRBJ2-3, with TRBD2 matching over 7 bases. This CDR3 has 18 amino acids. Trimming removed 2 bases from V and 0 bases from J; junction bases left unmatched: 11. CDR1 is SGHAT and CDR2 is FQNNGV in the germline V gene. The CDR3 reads CASSLFTLKRGSTDTQYF. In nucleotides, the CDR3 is TGTGCCAGCAGCTTATTCACCTTAAAGCGGGGCAGCACAGATACGCAGTATTTT.